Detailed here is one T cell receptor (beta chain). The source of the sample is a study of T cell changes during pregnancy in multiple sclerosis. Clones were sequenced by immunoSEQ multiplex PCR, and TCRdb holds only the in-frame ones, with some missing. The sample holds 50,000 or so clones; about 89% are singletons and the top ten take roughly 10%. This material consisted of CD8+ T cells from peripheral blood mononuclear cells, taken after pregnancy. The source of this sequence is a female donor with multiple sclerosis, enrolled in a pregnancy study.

The CDR3 loop reads CASSWTSGGSYEQYF. For the CDR3, the DNA is TGTGCCAGCAGCTGGACTAGCGGGGGTTCCTACGAGCAGTACTTC. J is TRBJ2-7 and V is TRBV27, with 13 bases aligning to TRBD2. The ends lost 6 bases at V and 1 base at J; junction bases unmatched: 3. Germline CDR1 reads MNHEY; CDR2 reads SMNVEV (reference sequence). This CDR3 region has 15 residues.